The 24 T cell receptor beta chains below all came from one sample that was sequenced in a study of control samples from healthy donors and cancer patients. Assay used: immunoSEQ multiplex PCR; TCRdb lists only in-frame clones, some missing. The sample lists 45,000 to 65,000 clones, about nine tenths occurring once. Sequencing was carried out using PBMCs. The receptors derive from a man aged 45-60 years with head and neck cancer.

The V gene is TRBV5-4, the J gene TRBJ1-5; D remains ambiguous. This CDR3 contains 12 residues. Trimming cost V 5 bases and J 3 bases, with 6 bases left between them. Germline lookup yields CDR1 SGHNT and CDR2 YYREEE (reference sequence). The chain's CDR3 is CASSRDNQPQHF. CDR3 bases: TGTGCCAGCAGTCGGGACAATCAGCCCCAGCATTTT.

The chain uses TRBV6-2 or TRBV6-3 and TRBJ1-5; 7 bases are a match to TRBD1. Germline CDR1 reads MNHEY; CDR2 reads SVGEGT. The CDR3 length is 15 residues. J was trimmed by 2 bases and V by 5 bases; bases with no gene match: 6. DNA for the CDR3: TGTGCCAGCAGTCGACAGGGCAACGGCAATCAGCCCCAGCATTTT. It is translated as CASSRQGNGNQPQHF.

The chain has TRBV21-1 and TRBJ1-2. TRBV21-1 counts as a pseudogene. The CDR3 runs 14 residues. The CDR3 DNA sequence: TGTGCCAGCAGCAAAGAGTGTACTAACTATGGCTACACCTTC. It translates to CASSKECTNYGYTF.

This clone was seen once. This chain's CDR3 is CASSLGQILTDTQYF. For the CDR3, the DNA is TGTGCCAGCAGCTTGGGACAGATACTCACAGATACGCAGTATTTT. The chain joins TRBV5-4 to TRBJ2-3; D perhaps matches TRBD1 (5 bases). Trimming removed 0 bases at V and 2 bases at J, with 10 bases between. CDR1 is SGHNT and CDR2 is YYREEE in the germline V gene (reference sequence). This CDR3 contains 15 residues.

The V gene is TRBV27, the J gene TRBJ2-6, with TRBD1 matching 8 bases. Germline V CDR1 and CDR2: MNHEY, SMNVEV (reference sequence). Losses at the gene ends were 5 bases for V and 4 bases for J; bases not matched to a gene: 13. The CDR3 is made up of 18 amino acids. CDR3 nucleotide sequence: TGTGCCAGCAGTCCCCAAGGGACAGGAGGATCGGGGGCCAACGTCCTGACTTTC. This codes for CASSPQGTGGSGANVLTF.

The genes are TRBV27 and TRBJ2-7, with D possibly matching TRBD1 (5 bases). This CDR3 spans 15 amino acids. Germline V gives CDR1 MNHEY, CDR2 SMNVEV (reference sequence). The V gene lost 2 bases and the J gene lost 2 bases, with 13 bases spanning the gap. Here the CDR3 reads CASSLGRDFPYEQYF. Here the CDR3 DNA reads TGTGCCAGCAGTTTAGGCAGGGATTTCCCCTACGAGCAGTACTTC.

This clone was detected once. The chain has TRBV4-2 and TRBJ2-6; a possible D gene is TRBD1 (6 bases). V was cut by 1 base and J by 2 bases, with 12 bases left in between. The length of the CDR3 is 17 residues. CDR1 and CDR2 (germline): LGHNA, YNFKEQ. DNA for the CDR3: TGTGCCAGCAGCCAAGTCGGACAGTCCACTGGGGCCAACGTCCTGACTTTC. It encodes CASSQVGQSTGANVLTF.

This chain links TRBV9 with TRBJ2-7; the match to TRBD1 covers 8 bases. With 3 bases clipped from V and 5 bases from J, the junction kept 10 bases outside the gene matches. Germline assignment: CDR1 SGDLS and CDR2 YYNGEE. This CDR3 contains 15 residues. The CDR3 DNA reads TGTGCCAGCAGCGCGACCGGGACAGGTCTCGACGAGCAGTACTTC. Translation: CASSATGTGLDEQYF.

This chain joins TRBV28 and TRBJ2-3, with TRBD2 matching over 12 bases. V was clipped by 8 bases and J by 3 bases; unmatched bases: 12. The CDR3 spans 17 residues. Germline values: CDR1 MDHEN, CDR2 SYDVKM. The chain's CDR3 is CASGRPGLAGRTDTQYF. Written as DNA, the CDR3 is TGTGCCAGCGGACGTCCAGGACTAGCGGGAAGAACAGATACGCAGTATTTT.

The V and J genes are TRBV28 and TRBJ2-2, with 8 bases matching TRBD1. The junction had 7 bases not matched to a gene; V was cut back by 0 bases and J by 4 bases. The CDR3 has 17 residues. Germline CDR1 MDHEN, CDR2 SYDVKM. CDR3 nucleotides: TGTGCCAGCAGTTTATGGTCTTCCCAGGGGGCCACCGGGGAGCTGTTTTTT. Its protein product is CASSLWSSQGATGELFF.

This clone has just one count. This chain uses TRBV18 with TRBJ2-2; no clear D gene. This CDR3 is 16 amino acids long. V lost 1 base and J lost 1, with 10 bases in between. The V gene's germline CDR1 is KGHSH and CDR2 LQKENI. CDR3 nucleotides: TGTGCCAGCTCACCACGTGTGAGACAGAACACCGGGGAGCTGTTTTTT. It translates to CASSPRVRQNTGELFF.

CDR3 coding DNA: TGTGCCAGCAGACTGGCGGGTGAGCAGTTCTTC. Translating it yields CASRLAGEQFF. J is TRBJ2-1 and V is TRBV4-2, with a tentative D call TRBD2 (5 bases). Between the trimmed V and J ends, which lost 6 bases and 9 bases, there was a span of 9 bases. This CDR3 has 11 amino acids. Germline V gene lookup returns CDR1 LGHNA and CDR2 YNFKEQ.

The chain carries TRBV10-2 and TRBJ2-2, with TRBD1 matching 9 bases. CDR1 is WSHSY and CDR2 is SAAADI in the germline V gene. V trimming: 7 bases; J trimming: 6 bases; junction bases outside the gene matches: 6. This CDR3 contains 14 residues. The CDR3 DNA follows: TGCGCCAGCACTAGGACAGGGGAGGCCGGGGAGCTGTTTTTT. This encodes CASTRTGEAGELFF.

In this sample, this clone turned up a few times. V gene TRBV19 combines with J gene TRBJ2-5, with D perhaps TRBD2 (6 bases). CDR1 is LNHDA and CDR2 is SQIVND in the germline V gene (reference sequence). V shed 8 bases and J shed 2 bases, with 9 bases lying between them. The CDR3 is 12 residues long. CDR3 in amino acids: CASGGEQETQYF. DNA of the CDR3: TGTGCCAGTGGCGGGGAACAAGAGACCCAGTACTTC.

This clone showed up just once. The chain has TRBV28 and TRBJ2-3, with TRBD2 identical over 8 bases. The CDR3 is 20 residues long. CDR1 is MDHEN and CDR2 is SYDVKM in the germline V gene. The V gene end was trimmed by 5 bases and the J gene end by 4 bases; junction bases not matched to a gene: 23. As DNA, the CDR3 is TGTGCCAGCAGTAGCCGGTGGCTACGTTTTCGAACGGGAGGGCCAGATACGCAGTATTTT. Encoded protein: CASSSRWLRFRTGGPDTQYF.

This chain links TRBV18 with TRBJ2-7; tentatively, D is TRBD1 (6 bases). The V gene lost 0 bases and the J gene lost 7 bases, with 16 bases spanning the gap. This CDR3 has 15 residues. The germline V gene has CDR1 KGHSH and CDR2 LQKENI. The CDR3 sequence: CASSPPQGRPIEQYF. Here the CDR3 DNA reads TGTGCCAGCTCACCACCACAGGGTAGGCCCATTGAGCAGTACTTC. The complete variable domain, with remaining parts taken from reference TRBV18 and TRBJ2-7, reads NAGVMQNPRHLVRRRGQEARLRCSPMKGHSHVYWYRQLPEEGLKFMVYLQKENIIDESGMPKERFSAEFPKEGPSILRIQQVVRGDSAAYFCASSPPQGRPIEQYFGPGTRLTVT.

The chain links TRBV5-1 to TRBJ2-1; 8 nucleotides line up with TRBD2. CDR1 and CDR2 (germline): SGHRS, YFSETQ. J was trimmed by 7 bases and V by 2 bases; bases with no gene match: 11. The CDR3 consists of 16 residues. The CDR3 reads CASSFNAAGGLNEQFF. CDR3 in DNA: TGCGCCAGCAGCTTTAATGCGGCGGGAGGATTGAATGAGCAGTTCTTC.

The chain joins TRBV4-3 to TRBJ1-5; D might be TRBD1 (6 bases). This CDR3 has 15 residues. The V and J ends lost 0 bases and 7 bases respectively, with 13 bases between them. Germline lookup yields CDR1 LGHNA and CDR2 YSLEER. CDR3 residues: CASSQDPQGQQPQHF. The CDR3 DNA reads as TGCGCCAGCAGCCAAGATCCCCAGGGGCAACAGCCCCAGCATTTT.

The CDR3 here is CASSLAMGELFF. The CDR3 nucleotides are TGTGCCAGCAGCTTAGCGATGGGGGAGCTGTTTTTT. The rearrangement joins TRBV11-1 to TRBJ2-2; D unclear. Looked up from germline, CDR1 is SGHAT and CDR2 is FQDESV (reference sequence). V was trimmed by 0 bases and J by 8 bases, leaving 4 bases between them. This CDR3 has 12 residues.

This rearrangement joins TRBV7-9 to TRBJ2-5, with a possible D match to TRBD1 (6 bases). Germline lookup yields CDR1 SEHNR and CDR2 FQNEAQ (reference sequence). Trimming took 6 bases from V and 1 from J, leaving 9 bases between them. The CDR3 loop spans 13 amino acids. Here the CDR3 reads CASRQGSQETQYF. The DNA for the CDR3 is TGTGCCAGCAGGCAGGGGAGCCAAGAGACCCAGTACTTC. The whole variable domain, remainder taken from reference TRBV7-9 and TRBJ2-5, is DTGVSQNPRHKITKRGQNVTFRCDPISEHNRLYWYRQTLGQGPEFLTYFQNEAQLEKSRLLSDRFSAERPKGSFSTLEIQRTEQGDSAMYLCASRQGSQETQYFGPGTRLLVL.

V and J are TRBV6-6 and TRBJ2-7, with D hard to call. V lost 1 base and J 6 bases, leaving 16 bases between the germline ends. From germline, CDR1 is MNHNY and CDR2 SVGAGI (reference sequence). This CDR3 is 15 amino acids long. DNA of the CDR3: TGTGCCAGCAGTTACTTTGAGCTGAACCCGCCCGAGCAGTACTTC. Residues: CASSYFELNPPEQYF.

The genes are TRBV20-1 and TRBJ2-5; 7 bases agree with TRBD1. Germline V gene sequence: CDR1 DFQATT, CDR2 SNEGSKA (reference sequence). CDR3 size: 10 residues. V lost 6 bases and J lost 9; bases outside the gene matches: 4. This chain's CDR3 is CSASGQAQYF. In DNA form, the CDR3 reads TGCAGTGCCTCCGGACAGGCCCAGTACTTC.

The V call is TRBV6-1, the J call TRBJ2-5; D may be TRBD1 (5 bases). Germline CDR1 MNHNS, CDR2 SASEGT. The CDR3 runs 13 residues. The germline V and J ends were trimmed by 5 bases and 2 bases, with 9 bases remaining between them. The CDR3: CASSSRQQETQYF. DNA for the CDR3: TGTGCCAGCAGTTCAAGACAGCAAGAGACCCAGTACTTC.

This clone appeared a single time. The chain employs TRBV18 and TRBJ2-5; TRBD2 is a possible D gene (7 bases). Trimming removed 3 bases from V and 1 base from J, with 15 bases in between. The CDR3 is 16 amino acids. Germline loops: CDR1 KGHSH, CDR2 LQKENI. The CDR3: CASSPRGGSAQETQYF. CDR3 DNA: TGTGCCAGCTCACCGCGCGGGGGCTCCGCCCAAGAGACCCAGTACTTC.